This T cell receptor (beta chain) was observed in a study of blood T cells in healthy people across ages. Study results and caveats: With age, beta diversity per million T cells declined roughly linearly, significantly by approximately 40.

In the case of this clonotype: What it binds is not known.

Then a second PCR, running roughly 7 to 12 cycles, was carried out with a sample-barcoded 5' primer and a J-beta primer mix. TCRdb recomputed calls from the 5' RACE reads with MiXCR, one row per CDR3 protein. The repertoire has 800,000 to 950,000 distinct CDR3 sequences, almost 30% of them found once; the top ten carry roughly 10%. V lost 4 bases and J lost 0, with 7 bases in between. Germline CDR1 reads ENHRY; CDR2 reads SYGVKD. The CDR3 spans 14 residues. The sample also formed part of further work on T cells of mothers and their children.

The sample taken for sequencing was blood. V gene TRBV10-3 combines with J gene TRBJ1-5, with D unclear. The TCR was taken from a woman aged 40 to 50 in good health. Here the CDR3 reads CAISVGNSNQPQHF. CDR3 nucleotides: TGTGCCATCAGTGTAGGGAATAGCAATCAGCCCCAGCATTTT.